Only a few counts were recorded for the clone carrying this TCR beta chain. Produced via immunoSEQ multiplex PCR; TCRdb's table is partial and in-frame only. The table lists 300,000 to 450,000 clones, roughly nine tenths of them singletons. CDR3 size: 16 residues. The V gene lost 0 bases and the J gene lost 9 bases, with 19 bases spanning the gap. The V gene's germline CDR1 is SGHRS and CDR2 YFSETQ. This sample is part of a study of blood T cell repertoires in COVID-19. Looking at the study overall: The cDNA or gDNA used as material had been derived from T cells, B-cell-depleted T cells, or PBMCs.

Material: peripheral blood. This sequence originates from a woman aged 60-70 years with COVID-19, enrolled during active disease. The V gene is TRBV5-1, the J gene TRBJ2-1; perhaps TRBD1 as D (5 bases). The CDR3 region has the DNA TGCGCCAGCAGCTTGGTCCTTGTCTCTCCAAGGGGTGAGCAGTTCTTC. This codes for CASSLVLVSPRGEQFF. Full variable domain (remainder filled in from reference TRBV5-1 and TRBJ2-1): KAGVTQTPRYLIKTRGQQVTLSCSPISGHRSVSWYQQTPGQGLQFLFEYFSETQRNKGNFPGRFSGRQFSNSRSEMNVSTLELGDSALYLCASSLVLVSPRGEQFFGPGTRLTVL.